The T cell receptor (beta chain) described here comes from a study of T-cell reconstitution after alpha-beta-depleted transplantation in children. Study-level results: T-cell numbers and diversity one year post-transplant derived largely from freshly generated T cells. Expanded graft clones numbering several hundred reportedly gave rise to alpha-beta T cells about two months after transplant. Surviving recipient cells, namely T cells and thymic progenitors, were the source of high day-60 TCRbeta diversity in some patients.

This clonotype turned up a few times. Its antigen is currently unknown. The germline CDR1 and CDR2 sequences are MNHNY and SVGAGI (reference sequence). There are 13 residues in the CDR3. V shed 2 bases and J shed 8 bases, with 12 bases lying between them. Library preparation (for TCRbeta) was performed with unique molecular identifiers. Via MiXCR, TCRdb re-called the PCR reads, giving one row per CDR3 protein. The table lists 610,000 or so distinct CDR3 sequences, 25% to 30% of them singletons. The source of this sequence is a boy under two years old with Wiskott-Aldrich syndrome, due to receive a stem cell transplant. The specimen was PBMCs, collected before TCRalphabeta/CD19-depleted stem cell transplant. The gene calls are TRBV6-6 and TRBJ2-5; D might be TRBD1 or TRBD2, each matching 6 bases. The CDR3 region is CASSYGGQGTQYF. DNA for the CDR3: TGTGCCAGCAGTTACGGGGGGCAAGGAACCCAGTACTTC.